The present T cell receptor beta chain was sequenced within a study of blood T cells in healthy people across ages. A second about 7 to 12 cycle PCR used barcoded and J-beta primers. With 12 random nucleotides, a template-switch adaptor tagged each individual cDNA molecule. TCRdb redid the calling of the 5' RACE reads with MiXCR, one entry per CDR3 protein. Seen here are approximately 2,000,000 distinct CDR3 sequences, around 40% observed once, and the top ten hold 20% to 25%. All donors came from Russia, were Caucasian and healthy, and spanned ages roughly 6 to 100. Extraction of total RNA produced a minimum of 5 micrograms from each sample. This clonotype occurred a few times. Its antigen is undetermined. Findings and caveats of the study: Roughly linearly, TCR beta diversity per million T cells fell as age increased.

Sequences were obtained from blood. This TCR was sampled from a human donor in good health.

In nucleotides, the CDR3 is TGCAGTGCCCCGTTAGCGCGGGGGGCGGGAGAGACCCAGTACTTC. Amino acids: CSAPLARGAGETQYF. V and J are TRBV20-1 and TRBJ2-5; 8 nucleotides line up with TRBD2. The junction had 13 bases not matched to a gene; V was cut back by 6 bases and J by 4 bases. Germline V gives CDR1 DFQATT, CDR2 SNEGSKA (reference sequence). The CDR3 length is 15 residues.